These 17 T cell receptor beta chains were sequenced from one sample in a study of blood T cells in healthy people across ages. Combining a sample-barcoded 5' primer with a J-beta primer mix, a second PCR ran for roughly 6 to 11 cycles. TCRdb called the 5' RACE reads again in MiXCR, with one record for every CDR3 protein. This table has about 900,000 distinct CDR3 sequences, roughly 60% appearing once. Material: blood. Source of these receptors: a man younger than 40 in good health.

The V and J genes are TRBV6-1 and TRBJ2-7; the D gene is possibly TRBD1 (7 bases). V was trimmed by 8 bases and J by 3 bases, leaving 11 bases between them. Per the germline V gene, CDR1 is MNHNS and CDR2 is SASEGT. The CDR3 is made up of 12 amino acids. The CDR3 reads CASAGQIYEQYF. In DNA, the CDR3 is TGTGCCAGCGCGGGACAGATCTACGAGCAGTACTTC.

The chain is built from TRBV24-1 and TRBJ2-1, with D perhaps given as TRBD1 or TRBD2 (5 bases each). This CDR3 has 15 amino acids. CDR1 and CDR2 from the germline V gene are KGHDR and SFDVKD. V was pared by 6 bases and J by 8 bases, with 19 bases between. CDR3 loop: CATSIPGPRVDEQFF. DNA for the CDR3: TGTGCCACCAGTATCCCGGGACCACGCGTCGATGAGCAGTTCTTC.

This chain links TRBV20-1 with TRBJ2-7, with TRBD1 matching over 7 bases. The trim removed 5 bases at V and 3 bases at J, leaving 7 bases unmatched. The CDR3 runs 13 residues. In germline, CDR1 is DFQATT, CDR2 SNEGSKA (reference sequence). CDR3 coding DNA: TGCAGTGCTCTTGGACAGGCGCTCTACGAGCAGTACTTC. It translates to CSALGQALYEQYF.

This rearrangement joins TRBV5-1 to TRBJ2-5; D possibly uses TRBD1 or TRBD2 (6 bases each). Germline loops: CDR1 SGHRS, CDR2 YFSETQ. The V end lost 6 bases, the J end lost 5 bases, and 17 bases lay between the germline ends. The CDR3 is 14 amino acids. CDR3 sequence: CASNPRNGGETQYF. CDR3 DNA: TGCGCCAGCAACCCCCGGAACGGGGGCGAGACCCAGTACTTC. Based on the CDR3 plus reference TRBV5-1 and TRBJ2-5, the full variable domain is KAGVTQTPRYLIKTRGQQVTLSCSPISGHRSVSWYQQTPGQGLQFLFEYFSETQRNKGNFPGRFSGRQFSNSRSEMNVSTLELGDSALYLCASNPRNGGETQYFGPGTRLLVL.

The chain couples TRBV7-9 to TRBJ2-5, with 7 bases fitting TRBD2. This CDR3 contains 15 residues. Germline V CDR1 and CDR2: SEHNR, FQNEAQ (reference sequence). J gave up 1 base and V 5 bases, and 7 bases lay outside the gene matches. The CDR3 protein is CASSPGWGGQETQYF. The DNA of the CDR3 is TGTGCCAGCAGCCCCGGATGGGGGGGCCAAGAGACCCAGTACTTC.

With regard to this clonotype: A read error may account for a junction end that differs from germline. This chain connects TRBV5-4 to TRBJ2-6, with D perhaps TRBD1 (5 bases). This CDR3 has 15 residues. Per germline, CDR1 SGHNT and CDR2 YYREEE (reference sequence). The CDR3: CASSLVGVGADVLTF. The CDR3 nucleotides are TGTGCCAGCAGCTTGGTTGGAGTTGGGGCCGACGTCCTGACTTTC.

Points on this clonotype: At one boundary the junction diverges from the germline segment, which might be a read error. The chain is built from TRBV20-1 and TRBJ2-5, with D tentatively TRBD2 (7 bases). Gene TRBJ2-1 matches the end of the DNA better, so the J call may be wrong. Germline CDR1 DFQATT, CDR2 SNEGSKA (reference sequence). This CDR3 has 15 residues. CDR3 region: CSARSRGGAGETQFF. CDR3 DNA: TGCAGCGCTAGGTCTCGAGGGGGGGCAGGAGAGACCCAGTTCTTC.

This clonotype was seen a few times. The chain couples TRBV7-2 to TRBJ2-3, with a weak D call TRBD2 (5 bases). Germline loops: CDR1 SGHTA, CDR2 FQGNSA. This CDR3 has 13 amino acids. Trimming cost V 6 bases and J 2 bases, with 9 bases left between them. This chain's CDR3 is CASSFGVTDTQYF. The CDR3 DNA reads TGTGCCAGCAGTTTCGGGGTCACAGATACGCAGTATTTT.

The gene calls are TRBV12-3 or TRBV12-4 and TRBJ2-3; a weak D match, TRBD1 (5 bases). V lost 5 bases to trimming and J lost 6 bases, with 18 bases between them. The CDR3 runs 15 residues. CDR3 coding DNA: TGTGCCAGCAGTAAGGGGTCAACTTCGTCGGATACGCAGTATTTT. Its translation: CASSKGSTSSDTQYF.

In its sample, this clonotype was seen a few times. J is TRBJ2-3 and V is TRBV14, with D perhaps matching TRBD2 (5 bases). V was pared by 0 bases and J by 0 bases, with 10 bases between. Germline-derived CDR1 and CDR2 are SGHDN and FVKESK. This CDR3 spans 16 amino acids. The CDR3 DNA sequence: TGTGCCAGCAGCCAAGATCTTAGCGTAAGCACAGATACGCAGTATTTT. Amino acid sequence: CASSQDLSVSTDTQYF.

Worth noting for this clonotype: Germline is not matched at one junction end, which may reflect a read error. This chain links TRBV6-2 or TRBV6-3 with TRBJ2-7; no definite D call. Germline V gene lookup returns CDR1 MNHEY and CDR2 SVGEGT. The CDR3 has 15 residues. The CDR3 DNA sequence: TGTGCCAGCAGTTATCCGCCAGCGATCTCCTGCGAGCAGTACTTC. This gives the protein CASSYPPAISCEQYF.

This clonotype was recorded once. The DNA for the CDR3 is TGTGCCAGCAGGGATGAGGGGGCGAGACCCGGGGAGCTGTTTTTT. As protein: CASRDEGARPGELFF. This chain uses TRBV6-5 with TRBJ2-2, with 7 bases aligning to TRBD1. Germline CDR1 is MNHEY and CDR2 is SVGAGI. V gave up 6 bases and J gave up 6 bases; unmatched junction bases: 10. This CDR3 comprises 15 residues.

The chain carries TRBV2 and TRBJ1-6; D uncertain. This CDR3 comprises 16 residues. Germline V lookup: CDR1 SNHLY, CDR2 FYNNEI. With 2 bases removed from V and 5 bases from J, the gap between germline ends came to 13 bases. The CDR3 DNA is TGTGCCAGCAGTGAAAGGAGACCTGCGGATAATTCACCCCTCCACTTT. Encoded protein: CASSERRPADNSPLHF.

V gene TRBV7-6 combines with J gene TRBJ2-7, with no clear D. V was shortened by 1 base and J by 2 bases, with 9 bases between the two germline ends. CDR1 is SGHVS, CDR2 FNYEAQ, per germline. The CDR3 is 14 residues long. The CDR3 DNA sequence: TGTGCCAGCAGCTTAGAGGCCAGTACCTACGAGCAGTACTTC. This codes for CASSLEASTYEQYF. The full variable domain, with the rest looked up from reference TRBV7-6 and TRBJ2-7, is GAGVSQSPRYKVTKRGQDVALRCDPISGHVSLYWYRQALGQGPEFLTYFNYEAQQDKSGLPNDRFSAERPEGSISTLTIQRTEQRDSAMYRCASSLEASTYEQYFGPGTRLTVT.

This clonotype was seen just once. The J gene is TRBJ2-4, the V gene TRBV12-3 or TRBV12-4; D is undetermined. The tail of the sequence fits TRBJ2-7 better, so the J call may be wrong. The CDR3 has 15 residues. CDR3 coding DNA: TGTGCCAGCAGTCACTTTCAAGTAGGGTCCTACGAGCAGTACTTC. Its protein is CASSHFQVGSYEQYF.

V gene TRBV10-3 combines with J gene TRBJ2-3, with a tentative D call TRBD2 (5 bases). Deletions cut 4 bases from V and 9 bases from J, with 17 bases between. The CDR3 extends over 14 amino acids. Germline CDR1 and CDR2: ENHRY and SYGVKD. The CDR3: CAISVVGEVETQYF. The CDR3 DNA reads TGTGCCATCAGTGTTGTGGGAGAAGTAGAGACGCAGTATTTT.

This clonotype came up once. The rearrangement uses TRBV3-1 and TRBJ1-6, with 7 positions matching TRBD1. The CDR3 is made up of 18 amino acids. Germline CDR1 LGHDT, CDR2 YNNKEL (reference sequence). Trimming at V came to 2 bases and at J to 0 bases, leaving 7 bases not matched to a gene. The CDR3 loop reads CASSQTGAIRSYNSPLHF. DNA for the CDR3: TGTGCCAGCAGCCAAACAGGGGCCATCCGCTCCTATAATTCACCCCTCCACTTT.